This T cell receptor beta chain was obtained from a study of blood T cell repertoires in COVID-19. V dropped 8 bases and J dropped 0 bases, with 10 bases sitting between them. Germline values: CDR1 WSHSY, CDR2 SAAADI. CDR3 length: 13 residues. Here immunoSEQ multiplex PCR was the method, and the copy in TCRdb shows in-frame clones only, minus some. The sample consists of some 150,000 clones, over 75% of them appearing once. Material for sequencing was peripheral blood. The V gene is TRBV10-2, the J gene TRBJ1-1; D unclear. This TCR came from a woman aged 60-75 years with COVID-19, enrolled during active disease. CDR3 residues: CASGGRMNTEAFF. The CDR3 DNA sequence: TGCGCCAGCGGAGGGCGGATGAACACTGAAGCTTTCTTT.